The 29 T cell receptor beta chains below all came from one sample that was sequenced in a study of molecular identifiers for immune sequencing clone quantification. MiXCR, run by TCRdb on the PCR reads, gives a single entry per CDR3 protein. The data show under 650,000 distinct CDR3 sequences, with 15% to 20% seen just once and around 0.9% held by the top ten. Sequencing was carried out using naive CD8+ T cells from blood, with Jurkat cell RNA spiked in. The subset: FACS-sorted CD8+CD4-CCR7+CD45RA+ naive T cells. All receptors derive from a human donor in good health. Some libraries in this study had Jurkat cell RNA spiked in.

On this clonotype itself: This may stem from a read error, because a much larger clone lies one nucleotide away. Here the CDR3 DNA reads TGTGCCAGCAGCTATCAACCCGGGGGGGCCGAAGCTTTCTTT. Amino acids: CASSYQPGGAEAFF. The genes are TRBV12-3 or TRBV12-4 and TRBJ1-1, with a possible D match to TRBD1 (6 bases). Trimming cost V 6 bases and J 8 bases, with 19 bases left between them. The CDR3 has 14 amino acids.

This clonotype came up a few times. A much bigger clone sits one base away, suggesting this may be a read error. This chain links TRBV13 with TRBJ2-7, with a possible D match to TRBD2 (6 bases). Germline CDR1 and CDR2: PRHDT and FYEKMQ (reference sequence). This CDR3 contains 13 residues. CDR3 DNA: TGTGCCTGCAGCTTAGGCGGGGTTAGAGAGCAGTACTTC. Translation: CACSLGGVREQYF.

As for this clonotype: With a much larger clone just one base away, this may be a read error. The chain links TRBV15 to TRBJ2-4; tentatively, D is TRBD1 (5 bases). The CDR3 runs 15 residues. From germline, CDR1 is LNHNV and CDR2 YYDKDF (reference sequence). V gave up 11 bases and J gave up 0 bases, with 17 bases separating them. For the CDR3, the DNA is TGTGCCGCCACCTTCGGACAACTAGCCAAAAACATTCAGTACTTC. It translates to CAATFGQLAKNIQYF.

There are a few counts of this clonotype. The CDR3 DNA sequence: TGTGCCAGCAGCTTAGTCGGGCTGAAAGAGACCCAGTACTTC. Protein: CASSLVGLKETQYF. V is TRBV11-2 and J is TRBJ2-5, with unresolved D. This CDR3 region has 14 residues. Germline-derived CDR1 and CDR2 are SGHAT and FQNNGV. V gave up 1 base and J gave up 3 bases, with 9 bases separating them.

This clonotype has ten or more counts. V and J are TRBV4-3 and TRBJ2-3, with D hard to call. Per germline, CDR1 LGHNA and CDR2 YSLEER. The V end lost 1 base, the J end lost 0 bases, and 14 bases lay between the germline ends. The CDR3 extends over 17 amino acids. The CDR3 DNA reads TGCGCCAGCAGCCAAGGTACGGATCCGCAAAGCACAGATACGCAGTATTTT. It codes for CASSQGTDPQSTDTQYF.

In its sample, this clonotype was seen many times. CDR3 DNA: TGCGCCAGCAGCTTCCTGGGACTAAATGAAAAACTGTTTTTT. Its protein is CASSFLGLNEKLFF. The V gene is TRBV5-1, the J gene TRBJ1-4; possibly TRBD1 for D (5 bases). V lost 2 bases, J lost 5 bases, and 10 bases lay in between. The germline CDR1 and CDR2 sequences are SGHRS and YFSETQ. This CDR3 contains 14 residues.

This clonotype was seen at least ten times. The chain joins TRBV18 to TRBJ2-4; weak D call: TRBD1 (6 bases). The CDR3 sequence is 20 residues long. V was trimmed by 0 bases and J by 0 bases, leaving 21 bases between them. CDR1 KGHSH and CDR2 LQKENI come from the germline V gene. CDR3 in DNA: TGTGCCAGCTCACCACCTGATAACGGTAGGACAGCGCTAGCCAAAAACATTCAGTACTTC. Its protein is CASSPPDNGRTALAKNIQYF.

In regard to this clonotype: It may be a read error: a sequence one base away is much more abundant. The gene calls are TRBV7-6 and TRBJ2-7; the match to TRBD2 covers 8 bases. Germline lookup yields CDR1 SGHVS and CDR2 FNYEAQ. This CDR3 has 14 residues. CDR3 nucleotides: TGTGTCAGCAGCTCGCTACTCCTAGCGGGCGAGCAGTACTTC. Translating gives CVSSSLLLAGEQYF. Combining the CDR3 with reference TRBV7-6 and TRBJ2-7 gives the whole variable domain GAGVSQSPRYKVTKRGQDVALRCDPISGHVSLYWYRQALGQGPEFLTYFNYEAQQDKSGLPNDRFSAERPEGSISTLTIQRTEQRDSAMYRCVSSSLLLAGEQYFGPGTRLTVT.

This clonotype was found many times. The chain combines TRBV9 with TRBJ2-3, with TRBD2 matching 11 bases. The CDR3 is made up of 17 amino acids. The junction had 7 bases not matched to a gene; V was cut back by 0 bases and J by 4 bases. Germline lookup yields CDR1 SGDLS and CDR2 YYNGEE. The CDR3 sequence: CASSVDELAGVSDTQYF. The CDR3 DNA reads as TGTGCCAGCAGCGTAGATGAACTAGCGGGAGTATCAGATACGCAGTATTTT. Variable domain in full (rest from reference TRBV9 and TRBJ2-3): DSGVTQTPKHLITATGQRVTLRCSPRSGDLSVYWYQQSLDQGLQFLIQYYNGEERAKGNILERFSAQQFPDLHSELNLSSLELGDSALYFCASSVDELAGVSDTQYFGPGTRLTVL.

The sample holds a few counts of this clonotype. The V and J genes are TRBV19 and TRBJ2-7, with 9 bases fitting TRBD1. Per the germline V gene, CDR1 is LNHDA and CDR2 is SQIVND (reference sequence). The CDR3 has 15 residues. Trimming cost V 5 bases and J 3 bases; bases outside gene matches: 8. The CDR3 protein is CASSAGTGIVYEQYF. Written as DNA, the CDR3 is TGTGCCAGTAGTGCGGGGACAGGGATTGTCTACGAGCAGTACTTC. The entire variable domain, with the rest obtained from reference TRBV19 and TRBJ2-7, is as follows: DGGITQSPKYLFRKEGQNVTLSCEQNLNHDAMYWYRQDPGQGLRLIYYSQIVNDFQKGDIAEGYSVSREKKESFPLTVTSAQKNPTAFYLCASSAGTGIVYEQYFGPGTRLTVT.

Details on this clonotype: A much larger clonotype is one base distant, so this may be a read error. The CDR3 nucleotides are TGTGCCAGAAGCCAGGTAGCGGGAGGCACCGGGGAGCTGTTTTTT. It is translated as CARSQVAGGTGELFF. V gene TRBV3-1 combines with J gene TRBJ2-2; 10 bases fit TRBD2. The CDR3 totals 15 residues. Germline assignment: CDR1 LGHDT and CDR2 YNNKEL (reference sequence).

Ten or more counts support this clonotype. The chain recombines TRBV7-9 with TRBJ2-7; D is possibly TRBD1 (6 bases). Germline assignment: CDR1 SEHNR and CDR2 FQNEAQ (reference sequence). The ends were cut back, 11 bases at V and 3 bases at J, with 23 bases in the middle. The CDR3 loop spans 15 amino acids. DNA for the CDR3: TGTGCCTCCTCCGGCCCCTCACAGGGATACTACGAGCAGTACTTC. It yields the protein CASSGPSQGYYEQYF.

With respect to this clonotype: This may come from a read error, since a much larger clone is one base off. The J gene is TRBJ2-1, the V gene TRBV5-1; possibly TRBD2 for D (6 bases). CDR1 is SGHRS and CDR2 is YFSETQ in the germline V gene. This CDR3 has 12 residues. The CDR3 sequence: CAGSLFAGEQFF. The CDR3 DNA reads as TGCGCCGGCAGCTTGTTCGCGGGGGAGCAGTTCTTC.

In its sample, this clonotype was seen many times. This chain links TRBV30 with TRBJ1-1, with a possible D match to TRBD1 (6 bases). Trimming pared 2 bases from V and 3 bases from J, leaving 10 bases between. This CDR3 region has 13 residues. Germline V lookup: CDR1 GTSNPN, CDR2 SVGIG (reference sequence). The CDR3 DNA is TGTGCCTGGAGTCCATCAGGGGACACTGAAGCTTTCTTT. Protein: CAWSPSGDTEAFF.

This clonotype was recorded a few times. The chain joins TRBV20-1 to TRBJ2-2; D is possibly TRBD1 or TRBD2 (5 bases each). V lost 0 bases to trimming and J lost 6 bases, with 8 bases between them. The CDR3 is made up of 13 amino acids. Germline V gene lookup returns CDR1 DFQATT and CDR2 SNEGSKA (reference sequence). CDR3 amino acids: CSAREMGAGELFF. The CDR3 DNA sequence: TGCAGTGCTAGAGAGATGGGGGCCGGGGAGCTGTTTTTT.

This clonotype has a count of ten or more. The CDR3: CASSPGTGEYNEQFF. Here the CDR3 DNA reads TGTGCCAGCAGCCCCGGGACAGGGGAATACAATGAGCAGTTCTTC. V is TRBV11-2 and J is TRBJ2-1, with 10 bases lining up with TRBD1. From germline, CDR1 is SGHAT and CDR2 FQNNGV. V gave up 5 bases and J gave up 4 bases; unmatched junction bases: 5. The CDR3 contains 15 residues. Drawing the rest from reference TRBV11-2 and TRBJ2-1, the complete variable domain is EAGVAQSPRYKIIEKRQSVAFWCNPISGHATLYWYQQILGQGPKLLIQFQNNGVVDDSQLPKDRFSAERLKGVDSTLKIQPAKLEDSAVYLCASSPGTGEYNEQFFGPGTRLTVL.

The chain combines TRBV12-5 with TRBJ2-7; D is unclear. The CDR3 has 16 residues. Germline V CDR1 and CDR2: LGHNT, FRNRAP. Trimming removed 3 bases from V and 4 bases from J, with 19 bases in between. CDR3 coding DNA: TGTGCTAGTGGTTTCGATTTATCGACGGCTCAATACGAGCAGTACTTC. Residues: CASGFDLSTAQYEQYF.

A few counts support this clonotype. V gene TRBV3-1 combines with J gene TRBJ2-7; D may match TRBD1 or TRBD2 (6 bases each). This CDR3 is 14 amino acids long. CDR1 is LGHDT and CDR2 is YNNKEL in the germline V gene (reference sequence). V was clipped by 4 bases and J by 2 bases, with 12 bases between them. CDR3 bases: TGTGCCAGCAGCCGCGGGACACCGCCCTACGAGCAGTACTTC. It translates to CASSRGTPPYEQYF.

This clonotype was counted ten times or more. The chain carries TRBV28 and TRBJ2-7, with TRBD2 matching over 7 bases. The CDR3 totals 14 residues. Germline V CDR1 and CDR2: MDHEN, SYDVKM. J was trimmed by 3 bases and V by 6 bases; bases with no gene match: 8. CDR3 bases: TGTGCCAGCAGAGGGAGGGGCGAACTCTACGAGCAGTACTTC. Translating gives CASRGRGELYEQYF.

J is TRBJ2-5 and V is TRBV11-2, with unresolved D. The CDR3 covers 13 residues. The germline V and J ends were trimmed by 4 bases and 1 base, with 7 bases remaining between them. In germline, CDR1 is SGHAT, CDR2 FQNNGV. The CDR3 DNA reads as TGTGCCAGCAGCTCGCTTCTCCAAGAGACCCAGTACTTC. Residues: CASSSLLQETQYF.

As concerns this clonotype: A much larger clone sits a single nucleotide away, making a read error possible. The J gene is TRBJ1-5, the V gene TRBV19; D unclear. Per the germline V gene, CDR1 is LNHDA and CDR2 is SQIVND (reference sequence). V was shortened by 1 base and J by 2 bases, with 6 bases between the two germline ends. The CDR3 is 14 amino acids. CDR3 loop: CASSIVAGNQPQHF. DNA for the CDR3: TGTGCCAGTAGTATAGTCGCGGGCAATCAGCCCCAGCATTTT.

This chain connects TRBV19 to TRBJ1-1, with D perhaps TRBD1 (5 bases). There are 13 residues in the CDR3. Between the trimmed V and J ends, which lost 4 bases and 3 bases, there was a span of 9 bases. The germline CDR1 and CDR2 sequences are LNHDA and SQIVND (reference sequence). For the CDR3, the DNA is TGTGCCAGTAGTAAAGACAGCCACACTGAAGCTTTCTTT. It codes for CASSKDSHTEAFF.

The J gene is TRBJ2-7, the V gene TRBV27; no firm D call. V dropped 4 bases and J dropped 2 bases, with 15 bases sitting between them. The CDR3 spans 15 residues. CDR1 and CDR2 from the germline V gene are MNHEY and SMNVEV (reference sequence). The CDR3: CASSYSTGRTYEQYF. The CDR3, as DNA: TGTGCCAGCAGTTATAGTACGGGCAGGACCTACGAGCAGTACTTC.

CDR3 region: CASSDWGEEQFF. CDR3 DNA sequence: TGTGCCAGCAGTGATTGGGGGGAAGAGCAGTTCTTC. The chain recombines TRBV6-1 with TRBJ2-1, with D possibly TRBD2 on 6 matching bases. The germline V and J ends were trimmed by 3 bases and 10 bases, with 10 bases remaining between them. CDR3 length: 12 amino acids. The germline V gene has CDR1 MNHNS and CDR2 SASEGT.

This clonotype was counted at least ten times. The chain links TRBV27 to TRBJ1-2; TRBD1 matches 8 bases. The germline V gene encodes CDR1 MNHEY and CDR2 SMNVEV (reference sequence). The trim removed 6 bases at V and 0 bases at J, leaving 3 bases unmatched. The CDR3 length is 14 residues. Written as DNA, the CDR3 is TGTGCCAGCAGCCAGGACAGGGCTAACTATGGCTACACCTTC. The encoded protein is CASSQDRANYGYTF.

The CDR3 loop is CASSPGTSGPVSYNEQFF. The CDR3 DNA sequence: TGTGCCAGCTCACCAGGGACTAGCGGCCCCGTTTCCTACAATGAGCAGTTCTTC. The chain combines TRBV18 with TRBJ2-1; 11 nucleotides align to TRBD2. The germline gives CDR1 KGHSH, CDR2 LQKENI. J gave up 1 base and V 2 bases, and 7 bases lay outside the gene matches. This CDR3 spans 18 amino acids.

Many counts were recorded for this clonotype. The chain joins TRBV28 to TRBJ1-5; D perhaps matches TRBD1 (6 bases). The CDR3 totals 16 residues. Trimming removed 6 bases from V and 5 bases from J, with 20 bases in between. Germline assignment: CDR1 MDHEN and CDR2 SYDVKM. This CDR3 is CASSQTLGGGDQPQHF. CDR3 sequence (DNA): TGTGCCAGCAGCCAGACGCTCGGAGGGGGGGATCAGCCCCAGCATTTT.

The J gene is TRBJ2-5, the V gene TRBV7-6, with TRBD2 identical over 9 bases. Looked up from germline, CDR1 is SGHVS and CDR2 is FNYEAQ. The V and J ends lost 0 bases and 1 base, in that order; junction bases with no gene match: 6. The CDR3 has 17 amino acids. This CDR3 reads CASSLANSGGPQETQYF. In nucleotides, the CDR3 is TGTGCCAGCAGCTTAGCGAATAGCGGGGGCCCCCAAGAGACCCAGTACTTC.

To note about this clonotype: Sequence at one end of the junction differs from germline and may be a read error. The chain joins TRBV6-6 to TRBJ2-3, with a possible D match to TRBD1 (6 bases). Germline-derived CDR1 and CDR2 are MNHNY and SVGAGI (reference sequence). This CDR3 has 14 amino acids. CDR3 amino acids: CASSYSWETGTQYF. CDR3 bases: TGTGCCAGCAGTTACTCCTGGGAGACAGGTACGCAGTATTTT.